This TCR beta chain originates from a study of T cell repertoires in cytomegalovirus infection. Study summary: Recently described HLA-C-restricted plus well-studied HLA-B-restricted CMV epitopes were used. The public TCR beta signatures pointed to both CMV infection and matching HLA type. Study outcomes and limitations: Within the response measured ex vivo, HLA-C-restricted CMV-specific TCR beta clonotypes were dominant.

V lost 7 bases to trimming and J lost 6 bases; unmatched junction nucleotides: 8. The CDR3 sequence is 14 residues long. Germline-derived CDR1 and CDR2 are ENHRY and SYGVKD. Of note for this clonotype: Its target is not known.

MiXCR, run by TCRdb on the reads, gives a single entry per CDR3 protein. Of roughly 500,000 distinct CDR3 sequences listed, roughly 46% are singletons. The gene calls are TRBV10-3 and TRBJ1-2; 10 nucleotides line up with TRBD1. The clonotype originates from a human donor in good health (CMV status not recorded). Some clones in this sample may be carry-over from other donors' samples. The source was cultured PBMCs, collected from culture after CMV antigen stimulation. Here the CDR3 DNA reads TGTGCCATCAAATTTGGGACAGGGGACAATGGCTACACCTTC. Translated: CAIKFGTGDNGYTF.